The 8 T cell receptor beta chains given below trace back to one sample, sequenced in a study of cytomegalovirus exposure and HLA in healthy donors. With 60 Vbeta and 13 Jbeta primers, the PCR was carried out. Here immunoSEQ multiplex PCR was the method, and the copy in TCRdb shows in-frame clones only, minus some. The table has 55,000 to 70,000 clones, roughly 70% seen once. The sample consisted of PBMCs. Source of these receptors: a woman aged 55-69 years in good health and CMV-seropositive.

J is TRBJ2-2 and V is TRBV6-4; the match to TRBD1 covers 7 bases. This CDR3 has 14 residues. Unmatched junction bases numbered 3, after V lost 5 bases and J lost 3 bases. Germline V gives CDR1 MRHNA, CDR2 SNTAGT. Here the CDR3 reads CASSRQGDTGELFF. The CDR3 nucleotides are TGTGCCAGCAGTAGGCAGGGGGACACCGGGGAGCTGTTTTTT.

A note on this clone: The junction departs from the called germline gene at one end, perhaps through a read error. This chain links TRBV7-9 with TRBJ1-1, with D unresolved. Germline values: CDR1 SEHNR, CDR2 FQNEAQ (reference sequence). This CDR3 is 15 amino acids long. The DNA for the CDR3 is TGTTCCAGCAGCCTAGGGAGCCCCCTGGTGACTGAAGCTTTCTTT. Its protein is CSSSLGSPLVTEAFF.

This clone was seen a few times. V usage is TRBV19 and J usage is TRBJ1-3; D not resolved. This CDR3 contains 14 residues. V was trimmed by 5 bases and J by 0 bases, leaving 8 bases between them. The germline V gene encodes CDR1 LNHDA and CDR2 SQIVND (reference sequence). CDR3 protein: CASSLRVSGNTIYF. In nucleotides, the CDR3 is TGTGCCAGTAGTTTGAGGGTCTCTGGAAACACCATATATTTT. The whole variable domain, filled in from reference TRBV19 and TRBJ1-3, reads DGGITQSPKYLFRKEGQNVTLSCEQNLNHDAMYWYRQDPGQGLRLIYYSQIVNDFQKGDIAEGYSVSREKKESFPLTVTSAQKNPTAFYLCASSLRVSGNTIYFGEGSWLTVV.

Written as DNA, the CDR3 is TGCAGCGAAGGGAGCCCGAACACTGAAGCTTTCTTT. It is translated as CSEGSPNTEAFF. The chain joins TRBV29-1 to TRBJ1-1; D unresolved. This CDR3 has 12 amino acids. Germline V CDR1 and CDR2: SQVTM, ANQGSEA. V gave up 7 bases and J gave up 1 base, with 10 bases separating them.

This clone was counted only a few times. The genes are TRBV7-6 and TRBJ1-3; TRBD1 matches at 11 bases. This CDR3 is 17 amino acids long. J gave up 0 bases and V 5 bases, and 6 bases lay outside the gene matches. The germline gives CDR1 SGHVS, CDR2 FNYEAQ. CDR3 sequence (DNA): TGTGCCAGCAGCCCCGGACAGGGGGCCACCTCTGGAAACACCATATATTTT. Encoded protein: CASSPGQGATSGNTIYF.

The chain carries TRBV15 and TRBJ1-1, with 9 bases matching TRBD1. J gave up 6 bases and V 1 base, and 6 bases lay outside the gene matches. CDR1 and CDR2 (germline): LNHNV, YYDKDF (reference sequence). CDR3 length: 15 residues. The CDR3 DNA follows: TGTGCCACCAGCAGAGGGGGACAGGGTGAGGCTGAAGCTTTCTTT. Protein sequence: CATSRGGQGEAEAFF.

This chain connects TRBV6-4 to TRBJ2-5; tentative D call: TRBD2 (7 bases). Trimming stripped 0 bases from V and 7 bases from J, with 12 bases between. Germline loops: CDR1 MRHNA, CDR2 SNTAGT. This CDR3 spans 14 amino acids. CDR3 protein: CASSDSGGAGTQYF. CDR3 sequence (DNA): TGTGCCAGCAGTGACTCGGGGGGGGCCGGGACCCAGTACTTC.

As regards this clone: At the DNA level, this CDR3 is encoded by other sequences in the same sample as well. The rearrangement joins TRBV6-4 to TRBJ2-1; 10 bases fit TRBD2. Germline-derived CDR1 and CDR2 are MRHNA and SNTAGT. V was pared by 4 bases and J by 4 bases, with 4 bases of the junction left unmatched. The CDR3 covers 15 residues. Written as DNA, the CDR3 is TGTGCCAGCAGTGGCAGCGGGGGGGCATACAATGAGCAGTTCTTC. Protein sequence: CASSGSGGAYNEQFF.